The clone carrying this T cell receptor (beta chain) was recorded a few times. What it binds is unknown. TCRdb processed the RT-PCR reads anew with MiXCR; each CDR3 protein has one entry. The sample shows hundreds of thousands of distinct CDR3 sequences, around a sixth of them seen only once. The sample comes from a study of response to subunit inactivated influenza vaccine. Findings and caveats of the study: Seasonal influenza vaccination, on each occasion, was suggested by the authors to recruit few new T cells.

This TCR was sampled from a man in his fifties or sixties who received an inactivated influenza vaccine. The starting material was PBMCs from blood, obtained 11 to 12 days after vaccination.

The chain's CDR3 is CASSLGASGEQYF. CDR3 nucleotide sequence: TGTGCCAGCAGCTTGGGGGCTAGCGGCGAGCAGTACTTC. The rearrangement joins TRBV5-6 to TRBJ2-7; 7 bases agree with TRBD2. The CDR3 length is 13 residues. The germline CDR1 and CDR2 sequences are SGHDT and YYEEEE. The trim removed 0 bases at V and 6 bases at J, leaving 3 bases unmatched.